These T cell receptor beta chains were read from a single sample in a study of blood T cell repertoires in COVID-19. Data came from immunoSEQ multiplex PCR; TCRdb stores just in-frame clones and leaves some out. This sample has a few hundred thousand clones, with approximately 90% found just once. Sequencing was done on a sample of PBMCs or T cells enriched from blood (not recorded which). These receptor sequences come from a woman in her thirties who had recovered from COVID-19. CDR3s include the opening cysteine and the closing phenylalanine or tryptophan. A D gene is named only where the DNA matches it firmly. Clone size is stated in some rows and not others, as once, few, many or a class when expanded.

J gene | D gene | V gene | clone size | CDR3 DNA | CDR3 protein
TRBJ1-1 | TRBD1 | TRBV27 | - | TGTGCCAGCAGTTTCCCGACCGACAGGGTTCTGTTGTTT | CASSFPTDRVLLF
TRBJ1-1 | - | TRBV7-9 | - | TGTGCCAGCACCCTCCGGAGCCGTCCGGCTGCTGAAGCTTTCTTT | CASTLRSRPAAEAFF
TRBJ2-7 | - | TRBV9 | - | TGTGCCAGCAGCGAGCGGGCAGGTGAACCCTACGAGCAGTACTTC | CASSERAGEPYEQYF
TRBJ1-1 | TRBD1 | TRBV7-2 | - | TGTGCCAGCAGCTTAGGAACGGGACAGAAAGCTTTCTTT | CASSLGTGQKAFF
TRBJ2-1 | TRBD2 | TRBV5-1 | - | TGCGCCAGCAGCACTAGCGGGTCCTACTCCTACAATGAGCAGTTCTTC | CASSTSGSYSYNEQFF
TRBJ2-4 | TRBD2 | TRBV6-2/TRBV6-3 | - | TGTGCCAGCAGTGCGGGGGGCGGTATTTCCAAAAACATTCAGTACTTC | CASSAGGGISKNIQYF
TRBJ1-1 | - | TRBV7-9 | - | TGTGCCAGCGGCCTCGGGGGTGTCGCTGAAGCTTTCTTT | CASGLGGVAEAFF
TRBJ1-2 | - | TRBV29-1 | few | TGCAGCGTTTCCGGAGATCCCGTGGCTCAGTATGGCTACACCTTC | CSVSGDPVAQYGYTF
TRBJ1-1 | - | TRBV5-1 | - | TGCGCCAGCAGCTTGGGAGGGAGGGAGGTCTTGGCTGAAGCTTTCTTT | CASSLGGREVLAEAFF
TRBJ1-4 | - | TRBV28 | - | TGTGCCAGCAGTTTAGGGCAGGGAGGGGAAAAACTGTTTTTT | CASSLGQGGEKLFF
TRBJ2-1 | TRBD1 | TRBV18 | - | TGTGCCAGCACTGGGACAGGATCCTACAATGAGCAGTTCTTC | CASTGTGSYNEQFF
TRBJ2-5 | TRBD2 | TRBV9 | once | TGTGCCAGCAGCCCCCGACTAGCTAGCGGAGAGACCCAGTACTTC | CASSPRLASGETQYF
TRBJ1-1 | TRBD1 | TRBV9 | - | TGTGCCAGCAGCGTCTCCCCCGGACAGGGGCGAACTGAAGCTTTCTTT | CASSVSPGQGRTEAFF
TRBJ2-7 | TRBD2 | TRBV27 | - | TGTGCCAGCAGTTTAACAGCGGGAGGGCCAGTCCAGTACTTC | CASSLTAGGPVQYF
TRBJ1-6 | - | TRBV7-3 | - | TGTGCCAGCAGCGCCGGGGACATCCTCTCACCCCTCCACTTT | CASSAGDILSPLHF
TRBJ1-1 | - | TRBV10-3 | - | TGTGCCATCAGTGTTAGTGGGAACACTGAAGCTTTCTTT | CAISVSGNTEAFF
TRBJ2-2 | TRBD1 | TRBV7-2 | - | TGTGCCAGCAGCTTATACAGGGGTGGGGAGCTGTTTTTT | CASSLYRGGELFF
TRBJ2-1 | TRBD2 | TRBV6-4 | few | TGTGCCAGCAGTACTAGCGGAGCCTACAATGAGCAGTTCTTC | CASSTSGAYNEQFF
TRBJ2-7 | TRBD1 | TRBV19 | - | TGTGCCAGTAGTACCGGGACAGGCGAGGGCGAGCAGTACTTC | CASSTGTGEGEQYF
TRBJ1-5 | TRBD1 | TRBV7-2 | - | TGTGCCAGCAGCTTAGAGGGGGCTGGCAATCAGCCCCAGCATTTT | CASSLEGAGNQPQHF
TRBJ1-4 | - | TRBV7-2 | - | TGTGCCAGCAGCTTAGACGGACAAAGGGGGGAAAAACTGTTTTTT | CASSLDGQRGEKLFF
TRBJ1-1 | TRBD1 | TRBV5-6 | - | TGTGCCAGCAGCTTGGGGCAGGGGGCAATGAACACTGAAGCTTTCTTT | CASSLGQGAMNTEAFF
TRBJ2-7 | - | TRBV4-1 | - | TGCGCCAGCAGCCAAGTCTGGCTGCCCTACGAGCAGTACTTC | CASSQVWLPYEQYF
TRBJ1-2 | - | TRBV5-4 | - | TGTGCCAGCAGTACGCCACAAACTAACTATGGCTACACCTTC | CASSTPQTNYGYTF
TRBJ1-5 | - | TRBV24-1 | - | TGTGCCACTTCGCGCGGGCCATCGGATCAGCCCCAGCATTTT | CATSRGPSDQPQHF
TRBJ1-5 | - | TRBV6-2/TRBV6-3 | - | TGTGCCAGCAGCACCAGCCAGCGGGGGCATCAGCCCCAGCATTTT | CASSTSQRGHQPQHF
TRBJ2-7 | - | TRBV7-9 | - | TGTGCCAGCAGCATGGCAGGGGTTTTAAACGAGCAGTACTTC | CASSMAGVLNEQYF
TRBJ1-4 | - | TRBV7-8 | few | TGTGCCAGCAGCTTGGAACAGGAAAAACTGTTTTTT | CASSLEQEKLFF
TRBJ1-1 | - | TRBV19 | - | TGTGCCAGTAGGACCCTTGGGGGGGCGGACACTGAAGCTTTCTTT | CASRTLGGADTEAFF
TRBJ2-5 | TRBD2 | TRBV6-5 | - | TGTGCCAGCAGTTTGAGTTGGGAGGGGAAGGAGACCCAGTACTTC | CASSLSWEGKETQYF
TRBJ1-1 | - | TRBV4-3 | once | TGCGCCAGCAGCCAAGCTGTCAGGGTAGATACTGAAGCTTTCTTT | CASSQAVRVDTEAFF
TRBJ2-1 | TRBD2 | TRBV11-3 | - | TGTGCCAGCAGCTTAGAAGCGGGGCCCTACAATGAGCAGTTCTTC | CASSLEAGPYNEQFF
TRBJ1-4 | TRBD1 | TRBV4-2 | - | TGTGCCAGCAGCCAAGATCGAGCAGGGGGCGCGGGTGGTACTGAAAAACTGTTTTTT | CASSQDRAGGAGGTEKLFF
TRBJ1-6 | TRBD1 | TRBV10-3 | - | TGTGCCACCACGGGACAGGGCGATTCACCCCTCCACTTT | CATTGQGDSPLHF
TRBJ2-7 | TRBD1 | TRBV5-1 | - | TGCGCCAGCAGCCGGGACAGGGGCCTAAGCGAGCAGTACTTC | CASSRDRGLSEQYF
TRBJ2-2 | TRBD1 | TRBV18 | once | TGTGCCAGCTCTCCGGGACAGGGGAACACCGGGGAGCTGTTTTTT | CASSPGQGNTGELFF
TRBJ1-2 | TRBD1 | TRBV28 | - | TGTGCCAGCAGTCCCACCTTGACAGGGCCCCATGGCTACACCTTC | CASSPTLTGPHGYTF
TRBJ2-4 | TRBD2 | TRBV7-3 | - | TGTGCCAGCAGCTTGGCGGGAGGAAACATTCAGTACTTC | CASSLAGGNIQYF
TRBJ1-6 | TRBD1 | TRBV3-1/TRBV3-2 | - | TGTGCCAGCAGCCAAGGTCCCCCTCAGGGGGCCAATTCACCCCTCCACTTT | CASSQGPPQGANSPLHF
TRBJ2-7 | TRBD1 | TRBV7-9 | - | TGTGCCAGCAGCTCACCGGGACAGACCTACGAGCAGTACTTC | CASSSPGQTYEQYF
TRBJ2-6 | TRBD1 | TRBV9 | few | TGTGCCAGCAGCACAGTTACAGGGGGCGCATCTGGGGCCAACGTCCTGACTTTC | CASSTVTGGASGANVLTF
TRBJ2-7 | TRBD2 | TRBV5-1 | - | TGCGCCAGCAGAGACAAACTAGCGGCCCAAGGGAATTACGAGCAGTACTTC | CASRDKLAAQGNYEQYF
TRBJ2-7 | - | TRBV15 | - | TGTGCCACCAGCAGACCGGGTTCCTCCTACGAGCAGTACTTC | CATSRPGSSYEQYF
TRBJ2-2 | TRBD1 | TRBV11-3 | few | TGTGCCAGCAGCTTAGGGTGGACAGGGGTCCCCAGACAAAACACCGGGGAGCTGTTTTTT | CASSLGWTGVPRQNTGELFF
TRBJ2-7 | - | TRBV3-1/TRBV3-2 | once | TGTGCCAGCAGCCAATTCCTTGTGGAGGGCTACGAGCAGTACTTC | CASSQFLVEGYEQYF
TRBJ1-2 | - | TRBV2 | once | TGTGCCAGCAGTGAAGGGGGGGGGCGCCCCTACTTATATGGCTACACCTTC | CASSEGGGRPYLYGYTF
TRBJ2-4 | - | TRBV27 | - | TGTGCCAGCAGTTTAACGCGGGCCAAAAACATTCAGTACTTC | CASSLTRAKNIQYF
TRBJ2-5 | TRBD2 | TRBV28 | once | TGTGCCAGCAGAAACCCCGGACTAGCGGGAGCGCGGGAGACCCAGTACTTC | CASRNPGLAGARETQYF
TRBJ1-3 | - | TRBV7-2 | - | TGTGCCATCGTCCGAGACTCTGGAAACACCATATATTTT | CAIVRDSGNTIYF
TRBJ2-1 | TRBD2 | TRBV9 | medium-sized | TGTGCCAGCACTCGGGAGGGCCGCAATGAGCAGTTCTTC | CASTREGRNEQFF
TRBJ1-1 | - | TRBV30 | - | TGTGCCTGGAGCCCCCAGGTTGCAGCTTTCTTT | CAWSPQVAAFF
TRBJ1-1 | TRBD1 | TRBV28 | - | TGTGCCAGCATCCCGGCGGGGACAGGGAGGACTGAAGCTTTCTTT | CASIPAGTGRTEAFF
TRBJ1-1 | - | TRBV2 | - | TGTGCCAGCACCCGGACAGTGGCTGAAGCTTTCTTT | CASTRTVAEAFF